This TCR beta chain was captured in a study of TIL therapy for anti-PD-1-resistant metastatic lung cancer. Turning to the study itself: Most patients had lung adenocarcinoma; a handful of tumors were EGFR-mutant, two ALK-rearranged; half smoked currently or formerly. Median tumor mutation burden was under 1.9 mutations per megabase.

The immunoSEQ assay was v3. Libraries were prepared by immunoSEQ multiplex PCR; TCRdb keeps only in-frame clonotypes and omits some of them. Of 54,000 or so clones listed, roughly 80% are singletons. About this clone: Its antigen is not identified.

Regarding the study as a whole: After infusion, TIL clonotypes partly replaced peripheral T cells and declined over months.

V dropped 4 bases and J dropped 3; count of bases not matched to a gene: 28. Germline V lookup: CDR1 SGDLS, CDR2 YYNGEE. The CDR3 contains 23 residues. Stated time point: pre-treatment sample, taken before nivolumab and TIL therapy. This chain uses TRBV9 with TRBJ2-3; 11 nucleotides agree with TRBD2. Source: blood, taken at baseline. The receptor was derived from a person aged 25-85 years with non-small cell lung cancer. DNA for the CDR3: TGTGCCAGCAGCTTCCAGATCCCCGGTAGCGGGAGGGCCCGATTGTGTGTTACAGATACGCAGTATTTT. It translates to CASSFQIPGSGRARLCVTDTQYF. Combining the CDR3 with reference TRBV9 and TRBJ2-3 gives the whole variable domain DSGVTQTPKHLITATGQRVTLRCSPRSGDLSVYWYQQSLDQGLQFLIQYYNGEERAKGNILERFSAQQFPDLHSELNLSSLELGDSALYFCASSFQIPGSGRARLCVTDTQYFGPGTRLTVL.